The 19 T cell receptor beta chains given below trace back to one sample, sequenced in a study of blood T cell repertoires in COVID-19. Libraries were prepared by immunoSEQ multiplex PCR; TCRdb keeps only in-frame clonotypes and omits some of them. The table records over 70,000 clones, 80% of them present only once. Sequenced input: peripheral blood. The receptors were gathered from a woman in her 70s with acute or convalescent COVID-19.

The sample holds a few counts of this clone. This chain uses TRBV6-5 with TRBJ1-4; unclear D gene. The V end lost 5 bases, the J end lost 13 bases, and 14 bases lay between the germline ends. The CDR3 has 12 amino acids. Germline V gives CDR1 MNHEY, CDR2 SVGAGI. This CDR3 is CASSTDVGGLFF. CDR3 sequence (DNA): TGTGCCAGCAGTACCGACGTTGGCGGACTGTTTTTT.

The chain employs TRBV5-4 and TRBJ2-1; D not certain. The germline gives CDR1 SGHNT, CDR2 YYREEE (reference sequence). The ends were cut back, 0 bases at V and 9 bases at J, with 7 bases in the middle. The CDR3 is made up of 12 amino acids. CDR3 sequence reads: CASSLDWSEQFF. CDR3 nucleotide sequence: TGTGCCAGCAGCTTGGATTGGAGTGAGCAGTTCTTC.

This clone was detected only a few times. As DNA, the CDR3 is TGTGCCAGCAGCTTAGAAGCGGGGGTGTACGGTGGCTACACCTTC. Protein sequence: CASSLEAGVYGGYTF. The rearrangement links TRBV7-9 to TRBJ1-2; the D gene is possibly TRBD1 (5 bases). Germline-derived CDR1 and CDR2 are SEHNR and FQNEAQ (reference sequence). The CDR3 consists of 15 residues. V shed 1 base and J shed 7 bases, with 16 bases lying between them.

The chain carries TRBV6-2 or TRBV6-3 and TRBJ2-5; 7 bases match TRBD2. This CDR3 is 13 amino acids long. The V gene's germline CDR1 is MNHEY and CDR2 SVGEGT. J was trimmed by 4 bases and V by 7 bases; bases with no gene match: 6. For the CDR3, the DNA is TGTGCCAGCACCCCGGGGGGTAGAGAGACCCAGTACTTC. Its protein is CASTPGGRETQYF.

CDR3: CASSLVPDRASPLHF. CDR3 nucleotides: TGTGCCAGCAGCTTAGTCCCGGACAGGGCTTCACCCCTCCACTTT. V usage is TRBV7-2 and J usage is TRBJ1-6; 8 bases match TRBD1. Per germline, CDR1 SGHTA and CDR2 FQGNSA. Trimming removed 1 base from V and 9 bases from J; junction bases left unmatched: 5. This CDR3 is built from 15 residues. The full variable domain, with the rest looked up from reference TRBV7-2 and TRBJ1-6, is GAGVSQSPSNKVTEKGKDVELRCDPISGHTALYWYRQSLGQGLEFLIYFQGNSAPDKSGLPSDRFSAERTGGSVSTLTIQRTQQEDSAVYLCASSLVPDRASPLHFGNGTRLTVT.

This clone came up a few times. V gene TRBV19 combines with J gene TRBJ1-6; maybe TRBD1 (6 bases). CDR1 and CDR2 from the germline V gene are LNHDA and SQIVND (reference sequence). This CDR3 has 15 residues. Trimming stripped 1 base from V and 5 bases from J, with 9 bases between. CDR3 nucleotide sequence: TGTGCCAGTAGTATAGGGGACAAAAATAATTCACCCCTCCACTTT. Translation gives CASSIGDKNNSPLHF.

This chain joins TRBV5-1 and TRBJ2-1; tentatively, D is TRBD2 (6 bases). In germline, CDR1 is SGHRS, CDR2 YFSETQ. The V gene lost 3 bases and the J gene lost 9 bases, with 28 bases spanning the gap. The CDR3 spans 18 residues. The DNA of the CDR3 is TGCGCCAGCAGCTCGGGTGGTAGCGTAGCGGCCTTGCCGGGTGAGCAGTTCTTC. Protein product: CASSSGGSVAALPGEQFF.

The CDR3 reads CASRQGIGQGIAKNIQYF. CDR3 DNA: TGTGCCAGCAGGCAAGGAATAGGACAGGGGATAGCCAAAAACATTCAGTACTTC. V and J are TRBV2 and TRBJ2-4; 9 bases map to TRBD1. From germline, CDR1 is SNHLY and CDR2 FYNNEI. V was clipped by 6 bases and J by 0 bases; unmatched bases: 12. The CDR3 consists of 18 residues.

The rearrangement links TRBV28 to TRBJ1-1; 8 nucleotides align to TRBD1. With 4 bases clipped from V and 5 bases from J, the junction kept 9 bases outside the gene matches. From germline, CDR1 is MDHEN and CDR2 SYDVKM. The CDR3 spans 15 residues. CDR3 loop: CASSWYQGARTEAFF. In DNA form, the CDR3 reads TGTGCCAGCAGTTGGTACCAGGGGGCAAGGACTGAAGCTTTCTTT.

V usage is TRBV7-2 and J usage is TRBJ2-5; the D gene is possibly TRBD1 (6 bases). Germline CDR1 is SGHTA and CDR2 is FQGNSA. The CDR3 has 13 amino acids. V lost 7 bases and J 5 bases, leaving 14 bases between the germline ends. The CDR3 region has the DNA TGTGCCAGCAATAGAGGGGGAGTGGAGACCCAGTACTTC. Amino acid sequence: CASNRGGVETQYF.

Concerning this clone: The same CDR3 is also encoded by other DNA sequences in this sample. The chain recombines TRBV19 with TRBJ1-1; a weak D match, TRBD1 (5 bases). There are 13 residues in the CDR3. CDR1 LNHDA and CDR2 SQIVND come from the germline V gene (reference sequence). V dropped 4 bases and J dropped 1 base, with 7 bases sitting between them. In DNA, the CDR3 is TGTGCCAGTAGTAGTCAGGGGAACACTGAAGCTTTCTTT. This gives the protein CASSSQGNTEAFF.

This chain uses TRBV30 with TRBJ1-1, with 9 positions matching TRBD1. CDR1 is GTSNPN and CDR2 is SVGIG in the germline V gene (reference sequence). This CDR3 is 15 amino acids long. The J segment lost 6 bases and the V segment lost 4 bases, leaving 12 bases of the junction unmatched. The CDR3 region is CAWTRLQGARAEAFF. For the CDR3, the DNA is TGTGCCTGGACCAGGTTACAGGGGGCGCGGGCTGAAGCTTTCTTT.

J is TRBJ2-1 and V is TRBV9; TRBD2 agrees at 8 bases. Germline CDR1 reads SGDLS; CDR2 reads YYNGEE. The V segment lost 2 bases and the J segment 9 bases; nucleotides outside the gene matches: 7. The CDR3 is 14 amino acids. The CDR3 sequence: CASSVPGGASEQFF. CDR3 coding DNA: TGTGCCAGCAGCGTCCCCGGGGGGGCGAGTGAGCAGTTCTTC.

V usage is TRBV28 and J usage is TRBJ1-6; 8 bases agree with TRBD1. This CDR3 region has 14 residues. V lost 3 bases to trimming and J lost 9 bases; unmatched junction nucleotides: 4. Germline assignment: CDR1 MDHEN and CDR2 SYDVKM. The CDR3 DNA sequence: TGTGCCAGCAGTTTGGACAGGGTAATTTCACCCCTCCACTTT. Its translation: CASSLDRVISPLHF.

This rearrangement joins TRBV15 to TRBJ2-7, with a possible D match to TRBD1 (6 bases). The CDR3 totals 14 residues. Germline V gene lookup returns CDR1 LNHNV and CDR2 YYDKDF (reference sequence). V was shortened by 0 bases and J by 2 bases, with 8 bases between the two germline ends. CDR3 nucleotides: TGTGCCACCAGCAGAGACAGGGGCCCCTACGAGCAGTACTTC. Translation: CATSRDRGPYEQYF.

The V call is TRBV9, the J call TRBJ1-3, with D possibly TRBD1 on 5 matching bases. Looked up from germline, CDR1 is SGDLS and CDR2 is YYNGEE. This CDR3 contains 15 residues. V lost 3 bases and J 2 bases, leaving 12 bases between the germline ends. The CDR3 sequence is CASSATGIPGNTIYF. Written as DNA, the CDR3 is TGTGCCAGCAGCGCCACAGGTATCCCTGGAAACACCATATATTTT. Looking up the rest from reference TRBV9 and TRBJ1-3 gives the full variable domain: DSGVTQTPKHLITATGQRVTLRCSPRSGDLSVYWYQQSLDQGLQFLIQYYNGEERAKGNILERFSAQQFPDLHSELNLSSLELGDSALYFCASSATGIPGNTIYFGEGSWLTVV.

This chain links TRBV6-2 or TRBV6-3 with TRBJ2-7; TRBD2 matches 8 bases. Looked up from germline, CDR1 is MNHEY and CDR2 is SVGEGT. This CDR3 is built from 15 residues. The J segment lost 4 bases and the V segment lost 1 base, leaving 6 bases of the junction unmatched. The CDR3 is CASSYLAGGPYEQYF. In DNA form, the CDR3 reads TGTGCCAGCAGTTACTTGGCGGGGGGACCATACGAGCAGTACTTC.

The chain employs TRBV10-3 and TRBJ1-4; 7 nucleotides align to TRBD1. V dropped 6 bases and J dropped 7; count of bases not matched to a gene: 8. Per germline, CDR1 ENHRY and CDR2 SYGVKD. The CDR3 has 14 amino acids. The CDR3 nucleotides are TGTGCCATCAGCCAAGGACAGGCGCCTGAAAAACTGTTTTTT. Its protein is CAISQGQAPEKLFF.

The gene calls are TRBV3-1 (or the pseudogene TRBV3-2) and TRBJ1-1, with D maybe TRBD1 (5 bases). Deletions cut 1 base from V and 6 bases from J, with 9 bases between. In germline, CDR1 is LGHDT, CDR2 YNNKEL (reference sequence). There are 13 residues in the CDR3. CDR3 loop: CASSQVRGAEAFF. The CDR3 coding sequence is TGTGCCAGCAGCCAAGTGCGGGGGGCTGAAGCTTTCTTT.